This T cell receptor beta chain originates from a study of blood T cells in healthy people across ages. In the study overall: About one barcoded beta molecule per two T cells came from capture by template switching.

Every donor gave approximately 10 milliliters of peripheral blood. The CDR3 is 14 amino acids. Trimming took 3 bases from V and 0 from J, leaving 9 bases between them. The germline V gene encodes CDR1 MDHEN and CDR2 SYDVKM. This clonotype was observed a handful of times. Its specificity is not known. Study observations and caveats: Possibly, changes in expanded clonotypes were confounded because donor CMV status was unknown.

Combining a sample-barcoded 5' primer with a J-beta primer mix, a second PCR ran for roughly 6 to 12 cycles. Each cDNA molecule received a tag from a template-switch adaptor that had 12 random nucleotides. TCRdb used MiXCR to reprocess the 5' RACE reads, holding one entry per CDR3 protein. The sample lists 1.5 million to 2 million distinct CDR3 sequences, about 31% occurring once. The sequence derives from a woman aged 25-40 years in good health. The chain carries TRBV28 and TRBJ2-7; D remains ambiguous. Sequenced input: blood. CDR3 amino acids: CASSFGGFSYEQYF. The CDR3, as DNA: TGTGCCAGCAGTTTTGGCGGTTTCTCCTACGAGCAGTACTTC.